These 32 T cell receptor beta chains originate from one sample sequenced in a study of OX40 agonist ivuxolimab in advanced cancers. Only in-frame clones appear in the TCRdb table, and some are missing; sequencing was by immunoSEQ multiplex PCR. The sample has 10,000 to 11,000 clones, roughly three fifths seen once; the top ten hold 46%. Sequencing was performed on CD4+ or CD8+ T cells sorted from blood, taken in a trial of the OX40 agonist ivuxolimab. The receptors were gathered from an adult with an advanced solid tumor such as melanoma, head and neck, liver or kidney cancer.

V is TRBV11-2 and J is TRBJ2-7; tentatively, D is TRBD1 or TRBD2 (5 bases each). Germline V CDR1 and CDR2: SGHAT, FQNNGV. Trimming stripped 5 bases from V and 6 bases from J, with 20 bases between. This CDR3 contains 15 residues. CDR3 DNA: TGTGCCAGCAGCCGTGGCCCTTTGACAGCGGTCGAGCAGTACTTC. It encodes CASSRGPLTAVEQYF.

V usage is TRBV5-5 and J usage is TRBJ1-2; 7 bases match TRBD1. After removal of 4 bases from V and 1 base from J, the junction contained 7 bases not matched to a gene. Looked up from germline, CDR1 is SGHKS and CDR2 is YYEKEE (reference sequence). The CDR3 has 15 amino acids. The CDR3 here is CASSQPDRSNYGYTF. DNA for the CDR3: TGTGCCAGCAGCCAACCGGACAGGAGTAACTATGGCTACACCTTC.

The rearrangement uses TRBV5-1 and TRBJ1-2, with D possibly TRBD1 on 6 matching bases. V was cut by 4 bases and J by 4 bases, with 17 bases left in between. Looked up from germline, CDR1 is SGHRS and CDR2 is YFSETQ. The CDR3 runs 15 residues. The CDR3 loop is CASSDPGHNLYGYTF. The CDR3 bases are TGCGCCAGCAGCGACCCGGGACACAACCTCTATGGCTACACCTTC.

CDR3 coding DNA: TGTGCCAGCAGCTTAGAGGACTACCCGGAGTTCGATGAGCAGTTCTTC. It specifies CASSLEDYPEFDEQFF. The V call is TRBV7-2, the J call TRBJ2-1, with D possibly matching TRBD2 (6 bases). Per germline, CDR1 SGHTA and CDR2 FQGNSA. This CDR3 contains 16 residues. V was clipped by 1 base and J by 8 bases, with 18 bases between them. The full variable domain, rest sourced from reference TRBV7-2 and TRBJ2-1, is GAGVSQSPSNKVTEKGKDVELRCDPISGHTALYWYRQSLGQGLEFLIYFQGNSAPDKSGLPSDRFSAERTGGSVSTLTIQRTQQEDSAVYLCASSLEDYPEFDEQFFGPGTRLTVL.

The chain employs TRBV5-1 and TRBJ1-4, with TRBD1 matching over 8 bases. After removal of 2 bases from V and 3 bases from J, the junction contained 6 bases not matched to a gene. This CDR3 has 16 residues. Germline CDR1 SGHRS, CDR2 YFSETQ. This CDR3 reads CASSFSRDRPNEKLFF. Here the CDR3 DNA reads TGCGCCAGCAGCTTCAGCCGGGACAGGCCTAATGAAAAACTGTTTTTT.

V and J are TRBV27 and TRBJ2-7; the match to TRBD1 covers 7 bases. Germline V gene data show CDR1 as MNHEY and CDR2 as SMNVEV (reference sequence). The CDR3 consists of 14 residues. J lost 3 bases, V lost 2 bases, and 4 bases had no gene match. Written as DNA, the CDR3 is TGTGCCAGCAGTTTAGGCAGGGGGTTCTACGAGCAGTACTTC. It encodes CASSLGRGFYEQYF.

The chain couples TRBV27 to TRBJ2-1; D is uncertain. The CDR3 consists of 13 residues. V dropped 2 bases and J dropped 7 bases, with 9 bases sitting between them. The germline V gene encodes CDR1 MNHEY and CDR2 SMNVEV (reference sequence). Written as DNA, the CDR3 is TGTGCCAGCAGTTTAGGCCGGAAGAATGAGCAGTTCTTC. Translated: CASSLGRKNEQFF.

This clone was recorded once. V gene TRBV6-6 combines with J gene TRBJ2-1; D gene ambiguous. The CDR3 spans 13 residues. The germline CDR1 and CDR2 sequences are MNHNY and SVGAGI (reference sequence). V lost 0 bases and J lost 5, with 5 bases in between. The DNA of the CDR3 is TGTGCCAGCAGTTACTCGAGTCACAATGAGCAGTTCTTC. Translated, it gives CASSYSSHNEQFF.

This chain links TRBV18 with TRBJ2-1; 8 bases match TRBD1. The V segment lost 0 bases and the J segment 6 bases; nucleotides outside the gene matches: 4. The germline V gene has CDR1 KGHSH and CDR2 LQKENI. This CDR3 has 15 amino acids. CDR3 region: CASSPPDRVANEQFF. CDR3 nucleotides: TGTGCCAGCTCACCACCGGACAGGGTGGCCAATGAGCAGTTCTTC.

CDR3 DNA sequence: TGTGCCAGCAGCAGACTAACGGGAGCGGCAGATACGCAGTATTTT. Encoded protein: CASSRLTGAADTQYF. The chain uses TRBV5-6 and TRBJ2-3, with D perhaps TRBD2 (6 bases). The CDR3 is made up of 15 amino acids. Between the trimmed V and J ends, which lost 4 bases and 4 bases, there was a span of 16 bases. Germline V CDR1 and CDR2: SGHDT, YYEEEE. Full variable domain (rest looked up from reference TRBV5-6 and TRBJ2-3): DAGVTQSPTHLIKTRGQQVTLRCSPKSGHDTVSWYQQALGQGPQFIFQYYEEEERQRGNFPDRFSGHQFPNYSSELNVNALLLGDSALYLCASSRLTGAADTQYFGPGTRLTVL.

V gene TRBV6-5 combines with J gene TRBJ2-7, with a tentative D call TRBD1 (6 bases). Deletions cut 7 bases from V and 3 bases from J, with 13 bases between. The CDR3 has 13 residues. Germline V gene sequence: CDR1 MNHEY, CDR2 SVGAGI. The CDR3 DNA is TGTGCCAGCAAGATCCGGGACATCTACGAGCAGTACTTC. As protein: CASKIRDIYEQYF.

This clone showed up just once. The rearrangement joins TRBV5-1 to TRBJ2-7; 12 bases fit TRBD2. From germline, CDR1 is SGHRS and CDR2 YFSETQ. This CDR3 region has 14 residues. The trim removed 9 bases at V and 4 bases at J, leaving 8 bases unmatched. CDR3 sequence: CATRVTSGSYEQYF. CDR3 nucleotides: TGCGCCACGCGTGTGACTAGCGGGAGTTACGAGCAGTACTTC.

The genes are TRBV9 and TRBJ2-2; D unclear. This CDR3 has 17 residues. Germline V gene lookup returns CDR1 SGDLS and CDR2 YYNGEE. The V end was cut by 2 bases, the J end by 2 bases, with 16 bases between. The CDR3 reads CASSVSVNQRNTGELFF. The CDR3 region has the DNA TGTGCCAGCAGCGTGAGTGTTAACCAAAGAAACACCGGGGAGCTGTTTTTT.

The chain links TRBV4-1 to TRBJ2-3, with 14 bases identical to TRBD2. V was pared by 4 bases and J by 8 bases, with 2 bases of the junction left unmatched. The germline gives CDR1 MGHRA, CDR2 YSYEKL. There are 14 residues in the CDR3. The CDR3 here is CASSLGLAGGTQYF. CDR3 nucleotide sequence: TGCGCCAGCAGCCTCGGACTAGCGGGAGGTACGCAGTATTTT.

J is TRBJ2-1 and V is TRBV28, with TRBD2 identical over 10 bases. J gave up 4 bases and V 10 bases, and 10 bases lay outside the gene matches. Germline lookup yields CDR1 MDHEN and CDR2 SYDVKM. This CDR3 region has 15 residues. CDR3 sequence (DNA): TGTGCCACCGCCGGGCTAGCGGGAGTGTACAATGAGCAGTTCTTC. This translates into CATAGLAGVYNEQFF. Together with reference TRBV28 and TRBJ2-1, the CDR3 gives the full variable domain: DVKVTQSSRYLVKRTGEKVFLECVQDMDHENMFWYRQDPGLGLRLIYFSYDVKMKEKGDIPEGYSVSREKKERFSLILESASTNQTSMYLCATAGLAGVYNEQFFGPGTRLTVL.

This clone is medium-sized (0.01 to 0.1%) in the sample. The rearrangement uses TRBV9 and TRBJ2-2, with a tentative D call TRBD1 (6 bases). This CDR3 region has 15 residues. CDR1 and CDR2 from the germline V gene are SGDLS and YYNGEE. Trimming removed 1 base from V and 4 bases from J, with 11 bases in between. The CDR3 protein is CASSVTGQGTGELFF. The CDR3 DNA sequence: TGTGCCAGCAGCGTAACAGGGCAGGGCACCGGGGAGCTGTTTTTT.

The V and J genes are TRBV7-2 and TRBJ2-3; 12 bases line up with TRBD2. Trimming cost V 1 base and J 5 bases; bases outside gene matches: 4. The CDR3 is made up of 16 amino acids. Per germline, CDR1 SGHTA and CDR2 FQGNSA. CDR3 nucleotide sequence: TGTGCCAGCAGCTTAGTTTTGGGACTAGCGGGAGATACGCAGTATTTT. Residues: CASSLVLGLAGDTQYF.

This chain links TRBV11-2 with TRBJ2-1; 7 positions match TRBD2. The V and J ends lost 8 bases and 0 bases, in that order; junction bases with no gene match: 10. Germline V gives CDR1 SGHAT, CDR2 FQNNGV. The CDR3 runs 16 residues. The chain's CDR3 is CASGHSTSPSYNEQFF. The CDR3 DNA is TGTGCCAGCGGACATTCGACTAGCCCCTCCTACAATGAGCAGTTCTTC.

By share, this clone ranks as medium-sized. The V gene is TRBV5-8, the J gene TRBJ1-1, with D tentatively TRBD1 (5 bases). Trimming cost V 6 bases and J 6 bases, with 12 bases left between them. Germline loops: CDR1 SGHTS, CDR2 YDEGEE. This CDR3 contains 12 residues. This CDR3 is CASNWGRAEAFF. DNA of the CDR3: TGTGCCAGCAATTGGGGACGCGCTGAAGCTTTCTTT.

V gene TRBV9 combines with J gene TRBJ2-3; the D gene is possibly TRBD2 (5 bases). Germline CDR1 is SGDLS and CDR2 is YYNGEE. Trimming shortened V by 3 bases and J by 4 bases, and 15 bases separated the two germline ends. The CDR3 runs 15 residues. This CDR3 is CASSERRAGADTQYF. The CDR3 coding sequence is TGTGCCAGCAGCGAACGTAGGGCCGGGGCAGATACGCAGTATTTT.

This clone is judged medium-sized (0.01 to 0.1%). The rearrangement joins TRBV5-5 to TRBJ1-1; TRBD1 matches 7 bases. The CDR3 sequence is 14 residues long. Germline loops: CDR1 SGHKS, CDR2 YYEKEE (reference sequence). The J segment lost 3 bases and the V segment lost 2 bases, leaving 4 bases of the junction unmatched. The CDR3 sequence: CASSLQGFYTEAFF. DNA of the CDR3: TGTGCCAGCAGCTTACAGGGGTTCTACACTGAAGCTTTCTTT.

Concerning this clone itself: Since the CDR3 does not end with the conserved phenylalanine or tryptophan, this likely comes from a read error. No DNA is shown, since the ends of the CDR3 on it are uncertain; the CDR3 is the one TCRdb lists. The gene calls are TRBV2 and TRBJ2-7; the table's D call of TRBD2 was not tested on the DNA. Looked up from germline, CDR1 is SNHLY and CDR2 is FYNNEI. The CDR3 contains 12 residues when both ends are counted. CDR3: CASSVRDYERYL.

V gene TRBV5-6 combines with J gene TRBJ1-5, with D possibly TRBD1 on 6 matching bases. CDR1 and CDR2 (germline): SGHDT, YYEEEE. Trimming pared 0 bases from V and 7 bases from J, leaving 11 bases between. The CDR3 length is 14 residues. CDR3 residues: CASSLAQGLQPQHF. Here the CDR3 DNA reads TGTGCCAGCAGCTTGGCACAGGGCTTGCAGCCCCAGCATTTT. Full variable domain (rest looked up from reference TRBV5-6 and TRBJ1-5): DAGVTQSPTHLIKTRGQQVTLRCSPKSGHDTVSWYQQALGQGPQFIFQYYEEEERQRGNFPDRFSGHQFPNYSSELNVNALLLGDSALYLCASSLAQGLQPQHFGDGTRLSIL.

In its sample, this clone was seen a few times. V is TRBV29-1 and J is TRBJ2-7, with D possibly matching TRBD1 (6 bases). Trimming took 4 bases from V and 3 from J, leaving 16 bases between them. Germline V gene sequence: CDR1 SQVTM, CDR2 ANQGSEA. The CDR3 has 14 residues. Here the CDR3 reads CSVGFFRGGYEQYF. CDR3 coding DNA: TGCAGCGTTGGATTCTTCAGGGGTGGCTACGAGCAGTACTTC.

The chain has TRBV9 and TRBJ1-2; no firm D call. The V end lost 0 bases, the J end lost 5 bases, and 2 bases lay between the germline ends. In germline, CDR1 is SGDLS, CDR2 YYNGEE. This CDR3 has 11 amino acids. The CDR3 bases are TGTGCCAGCAGCGTAGGGTATGGCTACACCTTC. This encodes CASSVGYGYTF.

Many counts were recorded for this clone. The chain employs TRBV4-1 and TRBJ1-1; maybe TRBD1 (6 bases). This CDR3 comprises 16 residues. Trimming cost V 1 base and J 0 bases, with 12 bases left between them. Germline CDR1 is MGHRA and CDR2 is YSYEKL. The CDR3 DNA is TGCGCCAGCAGCCAAGTGTCGGGGGCCATGAACACTGAAGCTTTCTTT. The encoded protein is CASSQVSGAMNTEAFF.

This clone was seen only a few times. The V and J genes are TRBV5-6 and TRBJ1-1, with no clear D. Trimming took 0 bases from V and 5 from J, leaving 11 bases between them. The CDR3 has 14 amino acids. Germline V CDR1 and CDR2: SGHDT, YYEEEE. The CDR3 spells CASSLVGPATEAFF. CDR3 bases: TGTGCCAGCAGCTTGGTGGGCCCCGCGACTGAAGCTTTCTTT.

Relative to its sample, this clone is medium-sized (0.01 to 0.1%). The chain uses TRBV5-1 and TRBJ2-1, with unresolved D. The CDR3 covers 13 residues. Germline V gives CDR1 SGHRS, CDR2 YFSETQ. V was shortened by 3 bases and J by 2 bases, with 6 bases between the two germline ends. This CDR3 reads CASSSPPYNEQFF. The CDR3, as DNA: TGCGCCAGCAGCTCTCCCCCCTACAATGAGCAGTTCTTC.

This chain connects TRBV7-9 to TRBJ2-3, with D tentatively TRBD2 (6 bases). The germline gives CDR1 SEHNR, CDR2 FQNEAQ (reference sequence). This CDR3 comprises 14 residues. V lost 5 bases and J 0 bases, leaving 9 bases between the germline ends. This CDR3 reads CASSGGASTDTQYF. The DNA of the CDR3 is TGTGCCAGCAGCGGCGGGGCGAGCACAGATACGCAGTATTTT.

The rearrangement links TRBV10-3 to TRBJ2-1; the D gene is possibly TRBD1 (6 bases). The CDR3 sequence is 15 residues long. Germline lookup yields CDR1 ENHRY and CDR2 SYGVKD. Trimming left V 8 bases short and J 0 bases short, with 14 bases between. For the CDR3, the DNA is TGTGCCATCGCCGACAGGTTTGCCTCCTACAATGAGCAGTTCTTC. This sequence encodes CAIADRFASYNEQFF.

CDR3: CASSPGTPGNEQFF. The DNA of the CDR3 is TGTGCCAGCAGCCCTGGGACACCCGGCAATGAGCAGTTCTTC. The rearrangement links TRBV7-8 to TRBJ2-1, with a possible D match to TRBD1 (6 bases). Looked up from germline, CDR1 is SGHVS and CDR2 is FQNEAQ. The CDR3 length is 14 residues. V lost 5 bases and J lost 6, with 14 bases in between.

This clone qualifies as medium-sized. V is TRBV9 and J is TRBJ1-2, with D possibly TRBD1 on 6 matching bases. Trimming pared 4 bases from V and 8 bases from J, leaving 24 bases between. The CDR3 sequence is 16 residues long. The germline CDR1 and CDR2 sequences are SGDLS and YYNGEE. The CDR3 region is CASSPMTGSALQGYTF. The CDR3 bases are TGTGCCAGCAGCCCGATGACAGGCTCGGCACTTCAAGGCTACACCTTC.